The 29 T cell receptor beta chains in this list originate from one sample, sequenced in a study of blood T cell repertoires in COVID-19 (dated by TCRdb to 2020 to 2021). The method behind the library was the immunoSEQ multiplex PCR assay. TCRdb retrieved this table from immuneACCESS and kept in-frame rearrangements only. Not all clones are present; in checked studies, unresolved V genes account for under half, and no reason is known for the remainder. The sample yields around 260,000 clones; approximately 83% were counted once. Jointly, the top ten make up around 4.5% of the sample. The sample comprised PBMCs or T cells enriched from blood (not recorded which). Receptors were obtained from a woman in her 30s who had recovered from COVID-19.

V is TRBV5-6 and J is TRBJ1-1, with D unclear. The CDR3 length is 13 residues. The germline V gene encodes CDR1 SGHDT and CDR2 YYEEEE. V was cut by 0 bases and J by 6 bases, with 9 bases left in between. In nucleotides, the CDR3 is TGTGCCAGCAGCTTGGGGGGAGCGGCTGAAGCTTTCTTT. Its translation is CASSLGGAAEAFF.

The chain uses TRBV6-5 and TRBJ1-1; 7 bases map to TRBD1. CDR1 MNHEY and CDR2 SVGAGI come from the germline V gene. The CDR3 runs to 15 residues. The ends lost 6 bases at V and 3 bases at J; junction bases unmatched: 10. The chain's CDR3 is CASRQESGTDTEAFF. CDR3 in DNA: TGTGCCAGCAGACAAGAATCCGGGACAGACACTGAAGCTTTCTTT.

Written as DNA, the CDR3 is TGTGCCAGCAGCTTAGAAGTAGGTTCGGGCTACGAGCAGTACTTC. This gives the protein CASSLEVGSGYEQYF. The chain employs TRBV7-9 and TRBJ2-7; D remains ambiguous. V shed 1 base and J shed 3 bases, with 13 bases lying between them. CDR1 and CDR2 (germline): SEHNR, FQNEAQ (reference sequence). This CDR3 region has 15 residues.

The chain combines TRBV28 with TRBJ1-2; unclear D gene. CDR1 and CDR2 from the germline V gene are MDHEN and SYDVKM. V lost 1 base and J lost 8, with 11 bases in between. The CDR3 sequence is 13 residues long. CDR3 nucleotides: TGTGCCAGCAGTTTATCCTACAGTTTAGGCTACACCTTC. Its translation is CASSLSYSLGYTF.

This clone was seen a single time. The CDR3 spells CATSPGYGYTF. In DNA, the CDR3 is TGTGCCACCTCCCCGGGCTATGGCTACACCTTC. This chain uses TRBV12-3 or TRBV12-4 with TRBJ1-2; unclear D gene. Deletions cut 10 bases from V and 4 bases from J, with 10 bases between. The CDR3 consists of 11 residues.

V is TRBV7-9 and J is TRBJ1-4, with D possibly being TRBD1 (6 bases). V was cut by 4 bases and J by 5 bases, with 14 bases left in between. This CDR3 comprises 15 residues. CDR1 is SEHNR and CDR2 is FQNEAQ in the germline V gene (reference sequence). CDR3 sequence: CASSSYLDRNEKLFF. In DNA, the CDR3 is TGTGCCAGCAGCTCTTACCTAGACAGGAATGAAAAACTGTTTTTT.

J is TRBJ2-7 and V is TRBV4-2; 7 bases match TRBD1. Looked up from germline, CDR1 is LGHNA and CDR2 is YNFKEQ. V lost 2 bases and J lost 1; bases outside the gene matches: 5. This CDR3 spans 15 amino acids. The CDR3 loop is CASSQSRDRSYEQYF. The CDR3 bases are TGTGCCAGCAGCCAAAGCAGGGACAGATCCTACGAGCAGTACTTC.

The chain carries TRBV28 and TRBJ1-1; a weak D match, TRBD1 (5 bases). V dropped 1 base and J dropped 1 base, with 10 bases sitting between them. Germline loops: CDR1 MDHEN, CDR2 SYDVKM. The CDR3 sequence is 15 residues long. For the CDR3, the DNA is TGTGCCAGCAGTTTATATCCGCAGGGGAACACTGAAGCTTTCTTT. It encodes CASSLYPQGNTEAFF.

The V call is TRBV19, the J call TRBJ1-1; D is ambiguous. CDR1 is LNHDA and CDR2 is SQIVND in the germline V gene (reference sequence). V lost 3 bases, J lost 5 bases, and 13 bases lay in between. The CDR3 totals 14 residues. As DNA, the CDR3 is TGTGCCAGTAGTATGGAGGGTTTAGTAACTGAAGCTTTCTTT. Its translation is CASSMEGLVTEAFF.

This chain joins TRBV30 and TRBJ1-2; tentatively, D is TRBD1 (5 bases). CDR3 size: 13 residues. V lost 5 bases, J lost 4 bases, and 14 bases lay in between. Germline V gene sequence: CDR1 GTSNPN, CDR2 SVGIG (reference sequence). CDR3 bases: TGTGCCTGGTCGCAGGGCCAGCCCTATGGCTACACCTTC. It specifies CAWSQGQPYGYTF.

The rearrangement links TRBV25-1 to TRBJ1-4; TRBD1 agrees at 8 bases. Per germline, CDR1 MGHDK and CDR2 SYGVNS. This CDR3 is 15 amino acids long. V was clipped by 0 bases and J by 7 bases; unmatched bases: 4. The CDR3 DNA is TGTGCCAGCAGTGAATATGACAGGGGTGGTGAAAAACTGTTTTTT. Translated, it gives CASSEYDRGGEKLFF.

The chain has TRBV19 and TRBJ1-2, with 7 bases lining up with TRBD1. This CDR3 has 17 amino acids. V was pared by 3 bases and J by 2 bases, with 12 bases of the junction left unmatched. In germline, CDR1 is LNHDA, CDR2 SQIVND (reference sequence). DNA for the CDR3: TGTGCCAGTAGTATCCCGGCAGGGGGAAGTTTAAACTATGGCTACACCTTC. Its protein is CASSIPAGGSLNYGYTF. The full variable domain, its missing parts supplied by reference TRBV19 and TRBJ1-2, is DGGITQSPKYLFRKEGQNVTLSCEQNLNHDAMYWYRQDPGQGLRLIYYSQIVNDFQKGDIAEGYSVSREKKESFPLTVTSAQKNPTAFYLCASSIPAGGSLNYGYTFGSGTRLTVV.

The chain joins TRBV6-2 or TRBV6-3 to TRBJ2-7; a weak D match, TRBD2 (6 bases). V was pared by 0 bases and J by 2 bases, with 11 bases between. This CDR3 spans 15 amino acids. Germline assignment: CDR1 MNHEY and CDR2 SVGEGT. CDR3 sequence (DNA): TGTGCCAGCAGTTACTCGGGAGGAGCGGCCTACGAGCAGTACTTC. Its protein product is CASSYSGGAAYEQYF.

CDR3 loop: CASSRGQGLSGNTIYF. The CDR3 DNA follows: TGTGCCAGCAGCCGGGGACAGGGTCTCTCTGGAAACACCATATATTTT. V is TRBV28 and J is TRBJ1-3, with 9 bases lining up with TRBD1. The CDR3 extends over 16 amino acids. Germline lookup yields CDR1 MDHEN and CDR2 SYDVKM. V lost 6 bases and J lost 0; bases outside the gene matches: 6.

This sequence joins TRBV7-6 and TRBJ1-1; no reliable D call. CDR1 and CDR2 from the germline V gene are SGHVS and FNYEAQ. V was cut by 3 bases and J by 10 bases, with 6 bases left in between. The CDR3 has 10 amino acids. The CDR3 DNA sequence: TGTGCCAGCAGCTTTGATAGAGCTTTCTTT. Translation gives CASSFDRAFF.

The chain uses TRBV11-3 and TRBJ2-2, with 7 bases aligning to TRBD2. CDR1 SGHNT and CDR2 YENEEA come from the germline V gene. The V and J ends lost 1 base and 7 bases, in that order; junction bases with no gene match: 6. CDR3 size: 15 residues. This CDR3 is CASSLGGRAGGELFF. DNA for the CDR3: TGTGCCAGCAGCTTAGGAGGGAGGGCCGGCGGGGAGCTGTTTTTT. The full variable domain, completed using reference TRBV11-3 and TRBJ2-2, is EAGVVQSPRYKIIEKKQPVAFWCNPISGHNTLYWYLQNLGQGPELLIRYENEEAVDDSQLPKDRFSAERLKGVDSTLKIQPAELGDSAVYLCASSLGGRAGGELFFGEGSRLTVL.

The genes are TRBV5-6 and TRBJ2-2, with no clear D. The CDR3 extends over 17 amino acids. V was trimmed by 0 bases and J by 5 bases, leaving 17 bases between them. The germline CDR1 and CDR2 sequences are SGHDT and YYEEEE. CDR3 region: CASSLDLSALKTGELFF. CDR3 sequence (DNA): TGTGCCAGCAGCTTGGATCTTTCAGCGCTTAAAACCGGGGAGCTGTTTTTT.

The chain links TRBV5-8 to TRBJ2-3; the D gene is possibly TRBD2 (6 bases). Germline V gene data show CDR1 as SGHTS and CDR2 as YDEGEE. The CDR3 contains 16 residues. Trimming shortened V by 3 bases and J by 1 base, and 15 bases separated the two germline ends. The chain's CDR3 is CASSSAGGPRTDTQYF. The CDR3 region has the DNA TGTGCCAGCAGCTCGGCCGGGGGACCCCGCACAGATACGCAGTATTTT.

J is TRBJ2-3 and V is TRBV5-1; D is perhaps TRBD2 (6 bases). V was shortened by 3 bases and J by 2 bases, with 16 bases between the two germline ends. The CDR3 is 16 amino acids. Germline CDR1 SGHRS, CDR2 YFSETQ. The CDR3 spells CASSYLTGDVTDTQYF. The CDR3 DNA sequence: TGCGCCAGCAGCTACCTGACGGGAGATGTCACAGATACGCAGTATTTT.

The chain is built from TRBV18 and TRBJ2-5, with 9 bases identical to TRBD1. CDR1 is KGHSH and CDR2 is LQKENI in the germline V gene. J was trimmed by 4 bases and V by 4 bases; bases with no gene match: 13. This CDR3 is built from 17 residues. The CDR3 DNA follows: TGTGCCAGCTCACTTGGCGCCGGGACAGGGTCCCGAGAGACCCAGTACTTC. It yields the protein CASSLGAGTGSRETQYF.

This clone was observed a few times. The chain is built from TRBV6-1 and TRBJ2-3; 9 bases fit TRBD2. CDR1 MNHNS and CDR2 SASEGT come from the germline V gene. Trimming took 0 bases from V and 4 from J; bases not matched to a gene: 2. The CDR3 is 15 amino acids. This CDR3 reads CASSEARGGPDTQYF. For the CDR3, the DNA is TGTGCCAGCAGTGAAGCGCGGGGGGGCCCAGATACGCAGTATTTT.

The chain joins TRBV7-2 to TRBJ2-4; perhaps TRBD2 as D (5 bases). In germline, CDR1 is SGHTA, CDR2 FQGNSA. The CDR3 length is 14 residues. Trimming left V 5 bases short and J 7 bases short, with 15 bases between. DNA for the CDR3: TGTGCCAGCAGCCCGGAGGACCGATTGAACATTCAGTACTTC. Its protein product is CASSPEDRLNIQYF.

This clone was observed once. The rearrangement uses TRBV11-2 and TRBJ1-1, with D perhaps matching TRBD1 (5 bases). Trimming took off 2 bases at V and 10 bases at J, with 17 bases between the two ends. Germline V gene sequence: CDR1 SGHAT, CDR2 FQNNGV. The CDR3 runs 14 residues. CDR3 sequence reads: CASSLLQGTFSAFF. The CDR3, as DNA: TGTGCCAGCAGCTTACTGCAGGGTACTTTCTCAGCTTTCTTT.

V is TRBV5-6 and J is TRBJ2-7; tentative D call: TRBD1 (6 bases). Germline CDR1 and CDR2: SGHDT and YYEEEE. The V and J ends lost 2 bases and 0 bases respectively, with 12 bases between them. CDR3 length: 15 residues. CDR3: CASSFRGRSSYEQYF. DNA of the CDR3: TGTGCCAGCAGCTTCAGGGGACGTAGCTCCTACGAGCAGTACTTC.

The chain carries TRBV5-4 and TRBJ2-3, with 10 bases lining up with TRBD1. CDR3 length: 17 amino acids. Germline CDR1 SGHNT, CDR2 YYREEE (reference sequence). V lost 4 bases, J lost 0 bases, and 8 bases stayed unmatched. The CDR3 sequence is CASSPRTGGISTDTQYF. The CDR3, as DNA: TGTGCCAGCAGCCCCAGGACAGGGGGAATTAGCACAGATACGCAGTATTTT.

This clone was seen once. The chain recombines TRBV28 with TRBJ1-5; D unclear. V lost 3 bases to trimming and J lost 8 bases, with 11 bases between them. CDR1 MDHEN and CDR2 SYDVKM come from the germline V gene. The CDR3 sequence is 13 residues long. In nucleotides, the CDR3 is TGTGCCAGCAGTTTGGGAGAGGTGGAGCCCCAGCATTTT. Translation: CASSLGEVEPQHF.

The chain links TRBV5-6 to TRBJ2-7; 9 nucleotides line up with TRBD1. Germline-derived CDR1 and CDR2 are SGHDT and YYEEEE. CDR3 length equals 15 residues. Trimming cost V 4 bases and J 0 bases; bases outside gene matches: 5. Here the CDR3 DNA reads TGTGCCAGCAGCCTGGGACAGGGATTCTCCTACGAGCAGTACTTC. Translated: CASSLGQGFSYEQYF.

The rearrangement joins TRBV9 to TRBJ1-1; D gene ambiguous. This CDR3 has 15 amino acids. The germline gives CDR1 SGDLS, CDR2 YYNGEE. Trimming stripped 4 bases from V and 2 bases from J, with 15 bases between. Here the CDR3 DNA reads TGTGCCAGCAGCCCTAGTCCCGACTCCAACACTGAAGCTTTCTTT. This encodes CASSPSPDSNTEAFF.

The J gene is TRBJ2-2, the V gene TRBV7-8; 7 bases fit TRBD2. CDR1 SGHVS and CDR2 FQNEAQ come from the germline V gene. The CDR3 covers 15 residues. V lost 5 bases to trimming and J lost 2 bases; unmatched junction nucleotides: 5. The CDR3 nucleotides are TGTGCCAGCAGCCCCCGGGGGGATAACACCGGGGAGCTGTTTTTT. Protein sequence: CASSPRGDNTGELFF. Together with reference TRBV7-8 and TRBJ2-2, the CDR3 gives the full variable domain: GAGVSQSPRYKVAKRGQDVALRCDPISGHVSLFWYQQALGQGPEFLTYFQNEAQLDKSGLPSDRFFAERPEGSVSTLKIQRTQQEDSAVYLCASSPRGDNTGELFFGEGSRLTVL.